The clone carrying this T cell receptor beta chain was counted only a few times. Its specificity is not known. This sample was taken from a study of identical twins. Study observations and caveats: Beta clonotypes that were abundant in cord blood contained fewer insertions, a pattern absent from memory repertoires.

TCRdb re-analysed the 5' RACE reads in MiXCR, keeping a single row per CDR3 protein. The repertoire holds approximately 500,000 distinct CDR3 sequences, with 15% as singletons. The germline CDR1 and CDR2 sequences are SGHAT and FQNNGV. V gave up 1 base and J gave up 2 bases, with 19 bases separating them. The CDR3 runs 18 residues. This sample also appeared in a second study, on yellow fever vaccine responses in identical twins.

The chain couples TRBV11-2 to TRBJ2-3, with D possibly TRBD2 on 6 matching bases. The sample was CD4+ T cells sorted from blood. The source is a woman younger than 30 in good health. CDR3 sequence (DNA): TGTGCCAGCAGCTTAGTGAGATTAGATAGCGGAAACACAGATACGCAGTATTTT. Translated, it gives CASSLVRLDSGNTDTQYF. Full variable domain (outside the CDR3, taken from reference TRBV11-2 and TRBJ2-3): EAGVAQSPRYKIIEKRQSVAFWCNPISGHATLYWYQQILGQGPKLLIQFQNNGVVDDSQLPKDRFSAERLKGVDSTLKIQPAKLEDSAVYLCASSLVRLDSGNTDTQYFGPGTRLTVL.